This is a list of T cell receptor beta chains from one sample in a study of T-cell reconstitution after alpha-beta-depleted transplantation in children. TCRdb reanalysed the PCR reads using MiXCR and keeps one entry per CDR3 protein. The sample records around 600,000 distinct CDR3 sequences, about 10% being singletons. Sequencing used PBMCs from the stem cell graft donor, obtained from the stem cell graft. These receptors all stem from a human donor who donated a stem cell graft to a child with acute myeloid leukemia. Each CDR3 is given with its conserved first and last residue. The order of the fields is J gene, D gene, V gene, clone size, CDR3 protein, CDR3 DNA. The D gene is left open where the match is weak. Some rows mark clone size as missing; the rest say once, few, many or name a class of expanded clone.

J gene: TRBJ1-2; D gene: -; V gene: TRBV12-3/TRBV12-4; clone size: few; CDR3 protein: CASSQTGIYTF; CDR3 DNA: TGTGCCAGCAGTCAAACAGGAATCTACACCTTC
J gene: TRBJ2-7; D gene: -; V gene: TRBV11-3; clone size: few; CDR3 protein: CASSLDRGSSEQYF; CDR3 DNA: TGTGCCAGCAGCTTAGATCGGGGGAGCTCCGAGCAGTACTTC
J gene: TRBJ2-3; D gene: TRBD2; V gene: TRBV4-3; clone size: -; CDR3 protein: CASSPTGSGTTDTQYF; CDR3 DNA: TGCGCCAGCAGCCCCACAGGTAGCGGGACCACGGATACGCAGTATTTT
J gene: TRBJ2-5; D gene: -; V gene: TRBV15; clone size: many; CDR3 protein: CATSRAERQETQYF; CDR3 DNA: TGTGCCACCAGCAGAGCAGAGCGCCAAGAGACCCAGTACTTC
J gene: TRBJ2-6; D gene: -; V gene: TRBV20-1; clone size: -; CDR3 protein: CSASPSRASGANVLTF; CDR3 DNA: TGCAGTGCTAGCCCCTCCCGAGCTAGTGGGGCCAACGTCCTGACTTTC
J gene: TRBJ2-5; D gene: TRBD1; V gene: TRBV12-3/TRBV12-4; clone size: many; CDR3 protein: CASSGGQRAETQYF; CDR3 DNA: TGTGCCAGCAGTGGGGGACAGCGAGCGGAGACCCAGTACTTC
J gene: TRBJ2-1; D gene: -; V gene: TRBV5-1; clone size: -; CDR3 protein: CASSFGGTQTLGNEQFF; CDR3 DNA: TGCGCCAGCAGCTTCGGAGGGACTCAAACTCTTGGGAATGAGCAGTTCTTC
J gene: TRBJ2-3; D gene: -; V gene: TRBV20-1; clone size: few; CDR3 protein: CSASWTVTDTQYF; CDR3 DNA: TGCAGTGCTAGTTGGACTGTCACAGATACGCAGTATTTT
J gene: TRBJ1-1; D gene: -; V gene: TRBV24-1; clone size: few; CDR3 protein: CATMSGTEAFF; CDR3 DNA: TGTGCCACCATGTCGGGGACTGAAGCTTTCTTT
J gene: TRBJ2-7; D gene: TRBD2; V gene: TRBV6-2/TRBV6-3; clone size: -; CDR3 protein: CASNRGLAYEQYF; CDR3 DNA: TGTGCCAGCAACCGTGGACTAGCCTACGAGCAGTACTTC
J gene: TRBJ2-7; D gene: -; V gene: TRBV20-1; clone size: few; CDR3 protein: CSAKRSGTAYEQYF; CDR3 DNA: TGCAGTGCTAAACGGTCTGGCACCGCCTACGAGCAGTACTTC
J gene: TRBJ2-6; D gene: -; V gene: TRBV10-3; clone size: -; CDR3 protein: CAISAGRIDSGANVMTF; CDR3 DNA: TGTGCCATCAGCGCAGGGAGGATCGACTCTGGGGCCAACGTCATGACTTTC